This T cell receptor beta chain was observed in a study of T-cell reconstitution after alpha-beta-depleted transplantation in children (dated by TCRdb to the mid-2010s). For context, the study as a whole: T-cell immune reconstitution after TCRalphabeta/CD19-depleted allogeneic hematopoietic cell transplantation in children was quantitatively tracked in the study by means of TCR repertoire profiling.

This clonotype has just a few counts. Which antigen it targets is not known. No qualities accompany the bases; no much larger clone lies one base away. CDR1 and CDR2, looked up from the germline V gene (reference sequence), are GTSNPN and SVGIG. V is cut by 0 bases and J by 8 bases, and the space between the germline ends is 13 bases. The CDR3, cysteine through phenylalanine, is 14 amino acids long. The sequence is cut down to CDR3 DNA, 42 bases in frame from base 1. The method was PCR. The instrument given in TCRdb is Illumina HiSeq 2500. Molecular barcoding was employed in the preparation of TCR libraries, with unique molecular identifiers being used to normalize TCRbeta repertoire quantification. TCRdb reran the public reads through fastp at Q25 and MiXCR, keeping productive beta chains. Entries that share a CDR3 protein sequence are merged under the most common genes and DNA. The sample profile shows fewer than 550,000 distinct CDR3 sequences; approximately 10% of them were found once. About 5% of the sample belongs to the ten largest clones.

Sample: PBMCs from the stem cell graft donor, taken from the stem cell graft. The clonotype comes from a human donor who donated a stem cell graft to a child with acute myeloid leukemia. The chain couples TRBV30 to TRBJ1-4, and possibly TRBD1, on 5 matching bases. The DNA is as follows: TGTGCCTGGAGTGTAAGGAGGGGAGGAGAAAAACTGTTTTTT. Translation gives CAWSVRRGGEKLFF.